Each of the 4 T cell receptor beta chains below was sequenced from the same sample in a study of vaccination effects on CD4 cells after COVID-19. With roughly nine days of culture completed, CD4+ T cells were isolated. Repertoires were generated with immunoSEQ multiplex PCR, while TCRdb's copy carries only in-frame clones and drops some. Seen here are over 45,000 clones, around 67% observed once, and the top ten hold roughly 6%. Their antigen targets remain unknown. Sequencing used CD4+ T cells from PBMCs cultured without peptide, obtained before COVID-19 vaccination. These receptors were taken from a human donor who received a COVID-19 vaccine.

This chain joins TRBV11-3 and TRBJ2-7; D call uncertain. The CDR3 covers 13 residues. The V end lost 0 bases, the J end lost 4 bases, and 7 bases lay between the germline ends. Looked up from germline, CDR1 is SGHNT and CDR2 is YENEEA. This chain's CDR3 is CASSLESGYEQYF. The CDR3 nucleotides read TGTGCCAGCAGCTTAGAGAGTGGGTACGAGCAGTACTTC.

This chain joins TRBV4-2 and TRBJ1-1; TRBD1 matches at 7 bases. CDR1 and CDR2 from the germline V gene are LGHNA and YNFKEQ. Trimming cost V 3 bases and J 1 base; bases outside gene matches: 5. The CDR3 is 15 residues long. CDR3 region: CASSHGQATNTEAFF. The CDR3 DNA reads TGTGCCAGCAGCCATGGACAGGCGACGAACACTGAAGCTTTCTTT.

This chain uses TRBV19 with TRBJ2-3; TRBD2 aligns across 12 bases. CDR1 is LNHDA and CDR2 is SQIVND in the germline V gene (reference sequence). Trimming at V came to 5 bases and at J to 1 base, leaving 13 bases not matched to a gene. The CDR3 runs to 19 residues. Here the CDR3 DNA reads TGTGCCAGTAGTGTTAGACTAGCGGGGGCCCTTAGCGGCACAGATACGCAGTATTTT. Translated, it gives CASSVRLAGALSGTDTQYF.

This chain connects TRBV28 to TRBJ2-7; D is possibly TRBD1 (6 bases). This CDR3 is built from 13 residues. With 7 bases removed from V and 2 bases from J, the gap between germline ends came to 12 bases. CDR1 is MDHEN and CDR2 is SYDVKM in the germline V gene. The CDR3 is CASKEDSPYEQYF. CDR3 DNA sequence: TGTGCCAGCAAGGAGGACAGTCCCTACGAGCAGTACTTC.